This TCR beta chain was profiled in a study of blood T cells in healthy people across ages. Germline V lookup: CDR1 MNHNS, CDR2 SASEGT. The CDR3 covers 15 residues. Trimming shortened V by 5 bases and J by 0 bases, and 12 bases separated the two germline ends. The study isolated at least 6 million PBMCs from each sample. Each sample provided at least 6 micrograms of extracted total RNA. Notes on the study in general: Possibly, changes in expanded clonotypes were confounded because donor CMV status was unknown.

Then a second PCR, running about 6 to 11 cycles, was carried out with a sample-barcoded 5' primer and a J-beta primer mix. A template-switch adaptor with 12 random nucleotides tagged each cDNA molecule. TCRdb redid the calling of the 5' RACE reads with MiXCR, one entry per CDR3 protein. The table shows some 1,800,000 distinct CDR3 sequences, with about two fifths occurring only once. As regards this clonotype: What it binds is unknown.

This receptor was identified in a human donor in good health. Sequencing was carried out using blood. The chain has TRBV6-1 and TRBJ2-3; the D gene is possibly TRBD1 (5 bases). This chain's CDR3 is CASSWVQGSTDTQYF. CDR3 in DNA: TGTGCCAGCAGTTGGGTTCAGGGCAGCACAGATACGCAGTATTTT.